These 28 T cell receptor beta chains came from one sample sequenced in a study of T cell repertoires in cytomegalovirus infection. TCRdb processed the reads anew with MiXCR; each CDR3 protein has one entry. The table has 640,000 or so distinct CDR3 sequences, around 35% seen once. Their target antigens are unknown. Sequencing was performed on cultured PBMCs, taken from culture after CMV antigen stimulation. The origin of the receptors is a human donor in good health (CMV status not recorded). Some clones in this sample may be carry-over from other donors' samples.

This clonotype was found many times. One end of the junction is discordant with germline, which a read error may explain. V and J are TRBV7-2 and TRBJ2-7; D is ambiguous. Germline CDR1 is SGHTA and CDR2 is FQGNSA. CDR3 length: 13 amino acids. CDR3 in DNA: TGTGCCAGCAGCTTAGTAAACTCCGACGAGCAGTACTTC. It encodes CASSLVNSDEQYF.

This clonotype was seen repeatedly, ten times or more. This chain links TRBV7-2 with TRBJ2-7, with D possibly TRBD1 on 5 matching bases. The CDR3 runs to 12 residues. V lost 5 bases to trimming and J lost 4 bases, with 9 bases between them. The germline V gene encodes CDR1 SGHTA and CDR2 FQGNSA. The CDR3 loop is CASSRTLYEQYF. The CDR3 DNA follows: TGTGCCAGCAGCCGGACATTATACGAGCAGTACTTC. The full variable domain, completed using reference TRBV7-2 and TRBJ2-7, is GAGVSQSPSNKVTEKGKDVELRCDPISGHTALYWYRQSLGQGLEFLIYFQGNSAPDKSGLPSDRFSAERTGGSVSTLTIQRTQQEDSAVYLCASSRTLYEQYFGPGTRLTVT.

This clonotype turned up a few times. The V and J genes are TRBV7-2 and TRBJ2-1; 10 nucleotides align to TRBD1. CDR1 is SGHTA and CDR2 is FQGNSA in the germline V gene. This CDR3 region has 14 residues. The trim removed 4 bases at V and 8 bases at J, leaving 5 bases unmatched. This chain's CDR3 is CASSWGDRGDEQFF. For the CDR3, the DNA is TGTGCCAGCAGCTGGGGGGACAGGGGCGATGAGCAGTTCTTC.

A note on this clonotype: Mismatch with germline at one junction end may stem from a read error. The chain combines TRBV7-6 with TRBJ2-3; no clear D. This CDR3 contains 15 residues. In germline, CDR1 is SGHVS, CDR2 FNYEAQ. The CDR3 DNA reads TGTGCCAGCACCTTAGAACCGAGTACGGGAGATACGCAGTATTTT. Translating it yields CASTLEPSTGDTQYF.

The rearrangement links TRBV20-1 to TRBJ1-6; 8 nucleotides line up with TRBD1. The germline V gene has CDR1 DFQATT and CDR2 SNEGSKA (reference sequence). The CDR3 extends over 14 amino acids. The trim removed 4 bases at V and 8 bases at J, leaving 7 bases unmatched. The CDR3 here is CSATPGQEYSPLHF. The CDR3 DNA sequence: TGCAGTGCTACACCGGGACAGGAATATTCACCCCTCCACTTT.

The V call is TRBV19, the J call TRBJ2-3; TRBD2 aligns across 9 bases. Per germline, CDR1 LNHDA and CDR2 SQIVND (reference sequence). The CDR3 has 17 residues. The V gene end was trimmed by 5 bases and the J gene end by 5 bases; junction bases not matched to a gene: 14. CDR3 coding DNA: TGTGCCAGTAGTTCTCCTGCGGGAGGGCCCCGGGGAGATACGCAGTATTTT. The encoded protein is CASSSPAGGPRGDTQYF.

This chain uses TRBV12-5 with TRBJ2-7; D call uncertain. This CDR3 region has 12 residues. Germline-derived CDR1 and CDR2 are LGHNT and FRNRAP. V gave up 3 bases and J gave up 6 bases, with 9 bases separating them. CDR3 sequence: CASGFLCTEQYF. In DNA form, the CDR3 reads TGTGCTAGTGGTTTTCTGTGCACCGAGCAGTACTTC.

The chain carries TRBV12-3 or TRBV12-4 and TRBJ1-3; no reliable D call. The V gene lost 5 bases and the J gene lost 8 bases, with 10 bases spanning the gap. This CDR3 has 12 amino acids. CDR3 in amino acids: CASSPVLDTIYF. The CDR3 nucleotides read TGTGCCAGCAGTCCCGTTTTAGACACCATATATTTT.

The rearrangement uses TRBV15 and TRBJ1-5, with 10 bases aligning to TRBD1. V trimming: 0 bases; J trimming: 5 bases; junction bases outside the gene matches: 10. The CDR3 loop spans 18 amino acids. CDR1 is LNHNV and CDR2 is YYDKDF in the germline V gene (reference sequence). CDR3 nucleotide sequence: TGTGCCACCAGCAGAGATCTTAATAGGGACAGGGGACATCAGCCCCAGCATTTT. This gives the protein CATSRDLNRDRGHQPQHF. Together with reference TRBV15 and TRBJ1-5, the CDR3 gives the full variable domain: DAMVIQNPRYQVTQFGKPVTLSCSQTLNHNVMYWYQQKSSQAPKLLFHYYDKDFNNEADTPDNFQSRRPNTSFCFLDIRSPGLGDTAMYLCATSRDLNRDRGHQPQHFGDGTRLSIL.

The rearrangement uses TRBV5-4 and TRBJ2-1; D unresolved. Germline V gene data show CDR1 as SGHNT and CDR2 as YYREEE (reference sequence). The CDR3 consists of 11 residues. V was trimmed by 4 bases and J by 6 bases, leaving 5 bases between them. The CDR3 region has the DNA TGTGCCAGCAGCCATAGCAATGAGCAGTTCTTC. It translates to CASSHSNEQFF.

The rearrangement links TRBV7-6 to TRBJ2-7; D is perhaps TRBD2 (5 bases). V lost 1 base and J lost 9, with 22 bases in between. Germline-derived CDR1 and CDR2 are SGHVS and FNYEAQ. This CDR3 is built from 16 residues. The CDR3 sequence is CASSLEGSDRLRGQYF. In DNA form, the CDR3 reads TGTGCCAGCAGCTTAGAGGGTAGCGACCGTTTAAGAGGGCAGTACTTC.

This CDR3 reads CASRPDPVGGTEAFF. For the CDR3, the DNA is TGTGCCAGCAGACCGGACCCGGTAGGTGGAACTGAAGCTTTCTTT. The V and J genes are TRBV2 and TRBJ1-1; D not certain. Germline lookup yields CDR1 SNHLY and CDR2 FYNNEI. This CDR3 comprises 15 residues. V was clipped by 6 bases and J by 5 bases, with 19 bases between them. The whole variable domain, remainder taken from reference TRBV2 and TRBJ1-1, is EPEVTQTPSHQVTQMGQEVILRCVPISNHLYFYWYRQILGQKVEFLVSFYNNEISEKSEIFDDQFSVERPDGSNFTLKIRSTKLEDSAMYFCASRPDPVGGTEAFFGQGTRLTVV.

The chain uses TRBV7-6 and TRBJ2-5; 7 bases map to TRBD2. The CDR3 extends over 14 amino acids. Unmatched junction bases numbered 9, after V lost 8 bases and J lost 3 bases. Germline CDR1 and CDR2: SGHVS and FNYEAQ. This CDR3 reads CASHGRGREETQYF. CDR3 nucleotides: TGTGCCAGCCACGGGAGAGGGAGGGAAGAGACCCAGTACTTC.

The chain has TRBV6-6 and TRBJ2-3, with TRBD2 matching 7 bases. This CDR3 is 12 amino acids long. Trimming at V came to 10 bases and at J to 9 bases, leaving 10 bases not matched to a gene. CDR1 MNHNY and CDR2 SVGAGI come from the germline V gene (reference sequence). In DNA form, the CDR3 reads TGTGCCACCCGGGGGGACGCCGGGACGCAGTATTTT. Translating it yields CATRGDAGTQYF.

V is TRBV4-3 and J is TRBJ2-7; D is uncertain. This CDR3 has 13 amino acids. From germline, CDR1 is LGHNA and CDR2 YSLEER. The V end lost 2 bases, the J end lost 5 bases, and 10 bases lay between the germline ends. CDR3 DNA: TGCGCCAGCAGCCAACTCCTCCAGAACGAGCAGTACTTC. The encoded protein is CASSQLLQNEQYF.

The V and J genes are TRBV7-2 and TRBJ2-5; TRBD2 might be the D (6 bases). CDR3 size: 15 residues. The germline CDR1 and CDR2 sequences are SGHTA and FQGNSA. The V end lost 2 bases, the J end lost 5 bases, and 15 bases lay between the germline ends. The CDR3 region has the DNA TGTGCCAGCAGCTTATCCATACTAGCAGCGGAGACCCAGTACTTC. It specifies CASSLSILAAETQYF.

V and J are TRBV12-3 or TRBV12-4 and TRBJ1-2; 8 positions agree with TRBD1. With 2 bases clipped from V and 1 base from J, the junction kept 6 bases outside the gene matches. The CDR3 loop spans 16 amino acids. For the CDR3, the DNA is TGTGCCAGCAGTTTATCGTTCACAGGGGGTAACTATGGCTACACCTTC. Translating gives CASSLSFTGGNYGYTF.

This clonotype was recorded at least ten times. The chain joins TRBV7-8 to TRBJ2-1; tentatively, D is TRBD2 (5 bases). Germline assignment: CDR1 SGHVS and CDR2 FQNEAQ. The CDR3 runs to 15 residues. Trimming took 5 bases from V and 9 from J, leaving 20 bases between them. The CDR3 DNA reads TGTGCCAGCAGCACCTCCGGGAACCTAAAAATTGAGCAGTTCTTC. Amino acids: CASSTSGNLKIEQFF.

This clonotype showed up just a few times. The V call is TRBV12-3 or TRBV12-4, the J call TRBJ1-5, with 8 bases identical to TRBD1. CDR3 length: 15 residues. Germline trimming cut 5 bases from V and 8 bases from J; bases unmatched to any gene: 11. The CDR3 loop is CASSKTGAMVKPQHF. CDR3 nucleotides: TGTGCCAGCAGTAAGACAGGGGCCATGGTTAAGCCCCAGCATTTT.

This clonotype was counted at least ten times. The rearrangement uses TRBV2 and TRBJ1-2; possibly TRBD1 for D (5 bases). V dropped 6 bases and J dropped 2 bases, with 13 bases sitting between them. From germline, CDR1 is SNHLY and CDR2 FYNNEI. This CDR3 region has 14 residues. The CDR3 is CASSRGGQNYGYTF. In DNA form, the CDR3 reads TGTGCCAGCAGCCGCGGGGGTCAGAACTATGGCTACACCTTC.

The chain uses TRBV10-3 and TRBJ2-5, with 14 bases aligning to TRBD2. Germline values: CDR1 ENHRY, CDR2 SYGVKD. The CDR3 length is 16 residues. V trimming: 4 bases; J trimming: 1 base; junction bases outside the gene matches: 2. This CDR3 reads CAISGTSGRTQETQYF. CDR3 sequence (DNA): TGTGCCATCAGTGGGACTAGCGGGAGGACCCAAGAGACCCAGTACTTC.

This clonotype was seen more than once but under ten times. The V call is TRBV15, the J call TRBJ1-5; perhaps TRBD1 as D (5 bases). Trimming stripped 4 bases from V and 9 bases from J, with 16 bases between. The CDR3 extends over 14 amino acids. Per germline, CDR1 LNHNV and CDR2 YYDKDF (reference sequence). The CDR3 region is CATSITRGVGPQHF. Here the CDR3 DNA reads TGTGCCACCAGCATCACCCGAGGGGTCGGGCCCCAGCATTTT.

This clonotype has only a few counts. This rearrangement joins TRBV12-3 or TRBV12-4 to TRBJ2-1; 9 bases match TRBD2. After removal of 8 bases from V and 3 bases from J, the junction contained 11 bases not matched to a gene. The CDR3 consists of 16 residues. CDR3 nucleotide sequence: TGTGCCAGCTATTTGCGGGCTAGCGGGGACTACAATGAGCAGTTCTTC. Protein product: CASYLRASGDYNEQFF.

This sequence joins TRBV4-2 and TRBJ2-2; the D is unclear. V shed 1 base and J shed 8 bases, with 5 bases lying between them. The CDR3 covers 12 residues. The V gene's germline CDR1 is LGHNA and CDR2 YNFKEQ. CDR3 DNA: TGTGCCAGCAGCCAAGCGGCAGGGGAGCTGTTTTTT. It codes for CASSQAAGELFF.

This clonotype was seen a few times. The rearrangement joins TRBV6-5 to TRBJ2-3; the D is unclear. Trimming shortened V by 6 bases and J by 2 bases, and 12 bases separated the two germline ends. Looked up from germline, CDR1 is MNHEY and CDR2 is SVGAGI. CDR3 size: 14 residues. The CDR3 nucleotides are TGTGCCAGCAGGAGGACCCAGGCCACAGATACGCAGTATTTT. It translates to CASRRTQATDTQYF.

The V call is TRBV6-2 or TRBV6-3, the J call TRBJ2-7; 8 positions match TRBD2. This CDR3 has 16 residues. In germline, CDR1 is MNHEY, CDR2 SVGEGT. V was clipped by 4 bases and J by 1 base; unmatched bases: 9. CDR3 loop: CASSSVLAVKSYEQYF. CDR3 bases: TGTGCCAGCAGTTCAGTACTAGCGGTTAAATCCTACGAGCAGTACTTC.

CDR3 sequence: CASSPARGSHTDTQYF. CDR3 nucleotide sequence: TGCGCCAGCAGCCCGGCACGCGGGAGTCACACAGATACGCAGTATTTT. The V call is TRBV4-3, the J call TRBJ2-3; 7 nucleotides line up with TRBD2. Looked up from germline, CDR1 is LGHNA and CDR2 is YSLEER. With 4 bases clipped from V and 2 bases from J, the junction kept 9 bases outside the gene matches. The CDR3 consists of 16 residues.

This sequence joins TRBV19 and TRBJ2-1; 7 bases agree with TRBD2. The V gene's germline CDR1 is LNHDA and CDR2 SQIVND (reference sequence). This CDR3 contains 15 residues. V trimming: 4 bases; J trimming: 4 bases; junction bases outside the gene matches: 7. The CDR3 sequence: CASSTSAGLYNEQFF. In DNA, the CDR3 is TGTGCCAGTAGTACATCAGCGGGACTATACAATGAGCAGTTCTTC. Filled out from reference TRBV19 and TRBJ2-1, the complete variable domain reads DGGITQSPKYLFRKEGQNVTLSCEQNLNHDAMYWYRQDPGQGLRLIYYSQIVNDFQKGDIAEGYSVSREKKESFPLTVTSAQKNPTAFYLCASSTSAGLYNEQFFGPGTRLTVL.